This T cell receptor (beta chain) was documented in a study of vaccination and CD4 T cells after COVID-19. Study-wide background: The stimulating agents, overlapping spike peptides, came from SARS-CoV-2, HCoV-NL63, HCoV-OC43 and HCoV-229E.

At the Johns Hopkins FTIC core, DNA taken from cultured CD4+ T cells was sequenced by way of the Oncomine TCR Beta short-read assay. Someone extracted genomic DNA from cultured CD4+ T cells. TCRdb reanalysed the PCR reads using MiXCR and keeps one entry per CDR3 protein. This sample has some 11,000 distinct CDR3 sequences; less than 50% occur once, and the top ten carry more than 20%. In regard to this clonotype: The antigen remains unidentified.

The V gene lost 6 bases and the J gene lost 0 bases, with 14 bases spanning the gap. In germline, CDR1 is SQVTM, CDR2 ANQGSEA. The CDR3 extends over 14 amino acids. Specified treatment: roughly ten-day PBMC culture with coronavirus spike peptide pools or control peptides (ViraFEST assay). Positive tests by PCR, dated March to December 2020, predated US Alpha, Beta and Delta variants. Input material: cultured CD4+ T cells from blood. The rearrangement links TRBV29-1 to TRBJ1-1; D not certain. The receptor's source is a human donor with COVID-19. CDR3 in DNA: TGCAGCGTGTGCTCGAAGGGCCTGAACACTGAAGCTTTCTTT. As protein: CSVCSKGLNTEAFF.